This record looks at one T cell receptor (beta chain) sequence and its context. The data were produced by immunoSEQ multiplex PCR, yet TCRdb's version contains in-frame clones alone and is incomplete. The table records some 250,000 clones, about 80% of them present only once. The CDR3 length is 15 residues. V gave up 3 bases and J gave up 3 bases; unmatched junction bases: 6. Looked up from germline, CDR1 is MNHEY and CDR2 is SMNVEV (reference sequence). This entry is derived from a study of blood T cell repertoires in COVID-19. About the study: Acute-phase and convalescent COVID-19 samples originated in the United States, Italy and Spain.

Participant-reported clinical history was the basis for cohort assignment. Donors in Cohort 3 who had recovered were those with two negative PCRs, healthcare professional clearance, or resolution of their symptoms. The TCR originated in a man aged 35-49 years who had recovered from COVID-19. The rearrangement uses TRBV27 and TRBJ2-3, with TRBD2 matching 7 bases. Sequenced material: PBMCs or T cells enriched from blood (not recorded which). The CDR3 coding sequence is TGTGCCAGCAGTTTTTGGCGGGAGAGAACAGATACGCAGTATTTT. Residues: CASSFWRERTDTQYF.